This T cell receptor (beta chain) was captured by sequencing in a study of T cell repertoires in cytomegalovirus infection. Study information: The public TCR beta signatures pointed to both CMV infection and matching HLA type.

TCRdb re-called the reads through MiXCR, storing one row per CDR3 protein. The table has fewer than 550,000 distinct CDR3 sequences, around 11% seen once. Broader study findings: Across the ex vivo response, the dominant clonotypes were HLA-C-restricted CMV-specific TCR beta clonotypes.

J was trimmed by 3 bases and V by 5 bases; bases with no gene match: 10. This CDR3 has 18 residues. Germline V gene data show CDR1 as MNHNY and CDR2 as SVGAGI (reference sequence). This clonotype was counted only a few times. Its antigen is unidentified. The chain uses TRBV6-6 and TRBJ1-4, with 12 positions matching TRBD1. Sample: PBMCs. This clonotype originated in a human donor in good health (CMV status not recorded). Some clones in this sample may be carry-over from other donors' samples. CDR3 amino acids: CASSPKGQGASSNEKLFF. DNA of the CDR3: TGTGCCAGCAGTCCAAAGGGACAGGGGGCTTCCTCTAATGAAAAACTGTTTTTT.